Listed below are T cell receptor beta chains from one sample, sequenced in a study of blood T cell repertoires in COVID-19. The protocol was immunoSEQ multiplex PCR, while the TCRdb copy is restricted to in-frame clones and leaves out a portion. This repertoire shows tens of thousands of clones, 70% to 85% found once; its top ten account for roughly 35%. Material: peripheral blood. The receptors come from a woman aged 65 to 85 with acute or convalescent COVID-19. Both conserved end residues are part of each CDR3. The order of the fields is D gene, clone size, J gene, V gene, CDR3 DNA, CDR3 protein. The D gene is left open where the match is weak. Clone size is given for some rows only: seen once, a few or many times, or a class if the clone is expanded.

TRBD2	-	TRBJ2-7	TRBV5-4	TGTGCCAGCAGCCCGGGACTAGAGAACTACGAGCAGTACTTC	CASSPGLENYEQYF
TRBD1	-	TRBJ1-1	TRBV4-2	TGTGCCAGCAGCCTAAGCCAGGGGGGAGAGAACACTGAAGCTTTCTTT	CASSLSQGGENTEAFF
-	-	TRBJ2-7	TRBV7-9	TGTGCCAGCAGCTTAGCGGGGCAGGCGACGGACGAGCAGTACTTC	CASSLAGQATDEQYF
TRBD2	-	TRBJ2-7	TRBV3-1/TRBV3-2	TGTGCCAGCAGCCAATTAGCGGGGGGCCTGCCCTACGAGCAGTACTTC	CASSQLAGGLPYEQYF
TRBD2	-	TRBJ2-1	TRBV5-6	TGTGCCAGCAGCCTCCAGGGCGGGGGGTTGAATGAGCAGTTCTTC	CASSLQGGGLNEQFF
-	-	TRBJ1-6	TRBV7-8	TGTGCCAGCAGCTTCGGGTTCGATTCACCCCTCCACTTT	CASSFGFDSPLHF
TRBD2	-	TRBJ2-2	TRBV5-1	TGCGCCAGCAGCCCTATAGCGGGGGCGAACACCGGGGAGCTGTTTTTT	CASSPIAGANTGELFF
-	-	TRBJ1-5	TRBV2	TGTGCCAGCAGTGAATTGGGACAAAGCAATCAGCCCCAGCATTTT	CASSELGQSNQPQHF
-	-	TRBJ1-1	TRBV5-1	TGCGCCAGCAGCTTCGTCCTCAACACTGAAGCTTTCTTT	CASSFVLNTEAFF
-	few	TRBJ1-6	TRBV3-1/TRBV3-2	TGTGCCAGCAGCCAAGAGACAGAGAATTCACCCCTCCACTTT	CASSQETENSPLHF
-	-	TRBJ1-1	TRBV6-1	TGTGCCAGCAGTGCATCTGACAAGAGAATGAACACTGAAGCTTTCTTT	CASSASDKRMNTEAFF
TRBD1	-	TRBJ2-1	TRBV18	TGTGCCAGCTCACTACCGGGACAGGGTATTTATGAGCAGTTCTTC	CASSLPGQGIYEQFF
-	few	TRBJ1-2	TRBV12-5	TGTGCTAGTGTTGAGGGTAAGGATGGCTACACCTTC	CASVEGKDGYTF
-	-	TRBJ1-1	TRBV7-3	TGTGCCAGCAGCTTAGAGGATGACACTGAAGCTTTCTTT	CASSLEDDTEAFF
-	-	TRBJ1-1	TRBV19	TGTGCCAGTAGTTGGAGGGACACTGAAGCTTTCTTT	CASSWRDTEAFF
TRBD1	-	TRBJ1-2	TRBV27	TGTGCCACTAGGGACAGGGTAGGAGGCTACACCTTC	CATRDRVGGYTF
TRBD1	-	TRBJ1-6	TRBV9	TGTGCCAGCAGCGTAGGGGGACAGCGATTTGAGGCCCTCCACTTT	CASSVGGQRFEALHF
TRBD1	-	TRBJ1-5	TRBV4-2	TGTGCCAGCAGCTATCGACAGGGGGAGGTTAGTCAGCCCCAGCATTTT	CASSYRQGEVSQPQHF
TRBD1	-	TRBJ2-2	TRBV27	TGTGCCAGCTCACCCCGGGACAGGGGGCGTTATGGTGACACCGGGGAGCTGTTTTTT	CASSPRDRGRYGDTGELFF
-	-	TRBJ2-7	TRBV12-3/TRBV12-4	TGTGCCAGCAGTTTTTTTAATGAGAACGAGCAGTACTTC	CASSFFNENEQYF
TRBD1	few	TRBJ1-1	TRBV5-5	TGTGCCAGCAGCTTGCGGAGTACTCCCGGGACAGGGTTGAACACTGAAGCTTTCTTT	CASSLRSTPGTGLNTEAFF
TRBD1	-	TRBJ1-5	TRBV3-1/TRBV3-2	TGTGCCAGCAGCCAAGGACAGGGTTCGTATCAGCCCCAGCATTTT	CASSQGQGSYQPQHF
TRBD1	-	TRBJ1-5	TRBV6-5	TGTGCCAGCACTCACAGGGGGAATAGCAATCAGCCCCAGCATTTT	CASTHRGNSNQPQHF
-	-	TRBJ1-5	TRBV2	TGTGCCAGCAGTGTGAGAGCAAATAGCAATCAGCCCCAGCATTTT	CASSVRANSNQPQHF
-	-	TRBJ1-2	TRBV7-9	TGTGCCAGCAGCCAGTCCGCCACGAACCATGGCTACACCTTC	CASSQSATNHGYTF
-	-	TRBJ1-1	TRBV5-1	TGCGCCAGCAGCTTGGCCGCGCGAGGTACTGAAGCTTTCTTT	CASSLAARGTEAFF
TRBD1	-	TRBJ1-5	TRBV4-1	TGCGCCAGCAGCCAAGAAGGACAGGGGCTTAATCAGCCCCAGCATTTT	CASSQEGQGLNQPQHF
TRBD1	few	TRBJ1-1	TRBV6-6	TGTGCCAGCAGTCGATCCGGGACAGTGAACACTGAAGCTTTCTTT	CASSRSGTVNTEAFF
TRBD2	-	TRBJ2-7	TRBV7-2	TGTGCCAGCAGCTTGGCACTAGCGGACCCCTACGAGCAGTACTTC	CASSLALADPYEQYF
TRBD1	once	TRBJ1-2	TRBV28	TGTGCCAGCAGTTTACCCCTACAGGGGGCCTTTACTAACTATGGCTACACCTTC	CASSLPLQGAFTNYGYTF
-	-	TRBJ2-1	TRBV5-6	TGTGCCAGCAGCCAACTACGAGCGTCCAATGAGCAGTTCTTC	CASSQLRASNEQFF
-	-	TRBJ2-1	TRBV5-6	TGTGCCAGCAGCTCTGACAGTATAAATGAGCAGTTCTTC	CASSSDSINEQFF
TRBD1	-	TRBJ2-7	TRBV28	TGTGCCAGCACCCCGGTTGGGGACAGGGAGAGTGAAACCTACGAGCAGTACTTC	CASTPVGDRESETYEQYF
-	-	TRBJ2-1	TRBV12-3/TRBV12-4	TGTGCCAGCAGCCTCCAACAGGGTGAGCAGTTCTTC	CASSLQQGEQFF
-	-	TRBJ2-2	TRBV6-6	TGTGCCAGCAGTTTTGACTTAACTCCTACCACCGGGGAGCTGTTTTTT	CASSFDLTPTTGELFF
-	-	TRBJ1-4	TRBV2	TGTGCCAGCAGGGACGCAGGGTACGCAACTAATGAAAAACTGTTTTTT	CASRDAGYATNEKLFF
-	-	TRBJ1-1	TRBV6-1	TGTGCCAGCAGTGAAAGTGGCGGGTTGGCTTTCTTT	CASSESGGLAFF